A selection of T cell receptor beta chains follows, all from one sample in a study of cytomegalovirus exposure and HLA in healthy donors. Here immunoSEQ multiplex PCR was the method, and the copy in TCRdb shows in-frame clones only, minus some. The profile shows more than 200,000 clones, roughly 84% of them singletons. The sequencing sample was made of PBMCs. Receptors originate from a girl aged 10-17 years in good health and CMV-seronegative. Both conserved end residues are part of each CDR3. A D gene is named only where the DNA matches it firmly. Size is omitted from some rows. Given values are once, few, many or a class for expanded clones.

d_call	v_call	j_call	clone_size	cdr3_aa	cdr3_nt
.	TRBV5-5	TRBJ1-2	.	CASSSGYVSYGYTF	TGTGCCAGCAGCTCCGGGTATGTTAGCTATGGCTACACCTTC
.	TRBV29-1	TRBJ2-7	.	CSVEITAYEQYF	TGCAGCGTTGAAATAACAGCCTACGAGCAGTACTTC
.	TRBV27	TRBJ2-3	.	CASSPSLQGIADTQYF	TGTGCCAGCAGTCCCTCCCTGCAGGGGATAGCAGATACGCAGTATTTT
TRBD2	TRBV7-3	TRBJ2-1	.	CASSLTPSGYSYNEQFF	TGTGCCAGCAGCTTAACCCCTAGCGGATACTCCTACAATGAGCAGTTCTTC
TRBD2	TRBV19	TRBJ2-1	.	CASTREGAYNEQFF	TGTGCCAGTACCCGGGAGGGGGCCTACAATGAGCAGTTCTTC
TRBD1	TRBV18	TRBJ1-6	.	CASSPRGRGSYNSPLHF	TGTGCCAGCTCACCAAGGGGGCGGGGCTCCTATAATTCACCCCTCCACTTT
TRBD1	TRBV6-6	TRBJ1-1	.	CASSSDRANTEAFF	TGTGCCAGCAGTTCGGACAGGGCTAACACTGAAGCTTTCTTT
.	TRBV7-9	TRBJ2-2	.	CASSYPPGYTGELFF	TGTGCCAGCAGCTACCCCCCCGGGTACACCGGGGAGCTGTTTTTT
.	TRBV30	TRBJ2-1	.	CAWGRGGFDNEQFF	TGTGCCTGGGGGAGGGGGGGTTTTGACAATGAGCAGTTCTTC
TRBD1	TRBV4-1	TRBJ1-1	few	CASGDRANTEAFF	TGCGCCAGCGGCGACAGGGCGAACACTGAAGCTTTCTTT
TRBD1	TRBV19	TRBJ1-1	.	CASAPSTGGFFF	TGTGCCAGCGCACCGTCGACAGGGGGTTTTTTCTTT
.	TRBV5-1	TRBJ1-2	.	CASSLRQDINYGYTF	TGCGCCAGCAGCTTGCGACAGGATATTAACTATGGCTACACCTTC
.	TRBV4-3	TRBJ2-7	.	CASSQEGGGLVTYEQYF	TGCGCCAGCAGCCAAGAAGGTGGGGGGTTGGTGACCTACGAGCAGTACTTC